The 21 T cell receptor beta chains presented below share a single source sample, sequenced in a study of T cells after yellow fever vaccination. TCRdb passed the 5' RACE reads through MiXCR, listing each CDR3 protein once. This sample has 230,000 or so distinct CDR3 sequences; approximately 6.3% occur once, and the top ten carry more than 0.85%. The sample here was CD4+ T cells sorted from PBMCs, taken on the day of the yellow fever booster vaccination. These receptors originate from a young man who received the YFV17D yellow fever vaccine.

The table lists this clonotype with a few counts. V usage is TRBV20-1 and J usage is TRBJ2-2; either TRBD1 or TRBD2 may supply D (5 bases each). The CDR3 covers 15 residues. With 6 bases removed from V and 6 bases from J, the gap between germline ends came to 20 bases. Germline CDR1 DFQATT, CDR2 SNEGSKA (reference sequence). CDR3 loop: CSARDGLRRAGELFF. The CDR3 bases are TGCAGTGCCAGGGACGGTCTTCGGCGCGCCGGGGAGCTGTTTTTT.

This clonotype was found many times. The chain joins TRBV7-2 to TRBJ2-7; 9 nucleotides agree with TRBD2. Per the germline V gene, CDR1 is SGHTA and CDR2 is FQGNSA. CDR3 length: 15 amino acids. J gave up 1 base and V 6 bases, and 7 bases lay outside the gene matches. The CDR3 bases are TGTGCCAGCAGTCTTAGCGGGAGAGATTCCTACGAGCAGTACTTC. Its protein product is CASSLSGRDSYEQYF.

This clonotype was observed a few times. Compared with germline, one end of the junction differs, possibly owing to a read error. V and J are TRBV20-1 and TRBJ2-3, with 9 bases fitting TRBD1. Germline V lookup: CDR1 DFQATT, CDR2 SNEGSKA (reference sequence). The CDR3 consists of 14 residues. CDR3 loop: CSATGTGSTGTQYF. CDR3 DNA: TGCAGTGCTACCGGGACAGGGAGCACAGGTACGCAGTATTTT.

The rearrangement joins TRBV11-2 to TRBJ2-7, with 14 positions matching TRBD2. The germline V gene has CDR1 SGHAT and CDR2 FQNNGV. The trim removed 4 bases at V and 4 bases at J, leaving 12 bases unmatched. The CDR3 is made up of 18 amino acids. CDR3 region: CASSSPGLAGARAYEQYF. The CDR3 DNA sequence: TGTGCCAGCAGCTCACCGGGACTAGCGGGGGCCAGGGCTTACGAGCAGTACTTC.

At least ten counts were recorded for this clonotype. The genes are TRBV20-1 and TRBJ2-3; the match to TRBD2 covers 8 bases. V lost 0 bases to trimming and J lost 0 bases; unmatched junction nucleotides: 5. CDR3 length: 16 amino acids. CDR1 is DFQATT, CDR2 SNEGSKA, per germline (reference sequence). The CDR3 is CSARDLSGSSTDTQYF. The CDR3 region has the DNA TGCAGTGCTAGAGATCTGAGCGGGAGCAGCACAGATACGCAGTATTTT.

In its sample, this clonotype was seen many times. This chain links TRBV7-2 with TRBJ1-2; TRBD1 agrees at 8 bases. Germline assignment: CDR1 SGHTA and CDR2 FQGNSA. With V trimmed by 3 bases and J by 3 bases, 6 bases remained unmatched. CDR3 length: 15 amino acids. The CDR3 region has the DNA TGTGCCAGCAGCTTGGGGACAGGACCTTACTATGGCTACACCTTC. Protein product: CASSLGTGPYYGYTF.

This clonotype has at least ten counts. The chain links TRBV6-5 to TRBJ2-7; 10 bases fit TRBD2. The CDR3 sequence is 14 residues long. V shed 6 bases, J shed 2 bases, and the junction held 4 bases outside the gene matches. Germline CDR1 and CDR2: MNHEY and SVGAGI. The CDR3 bases are TGTGCCAGCAGCAAAACTAGCGGGGCCTACGAGCAGTACTTC. Translated: CASSKTSGAYEQYF.

This clonotype was picked up many times. The chain is built from TRBV7-6 and TRBJ2-2, with D unclear. Deletions cut 5 bases from V and 8 bases from J, with 9 bases between. CDR3 length equals 12 residues. Germline CDR1 and CDR2: SGHVS and FNYEAQ. CDR3 bases: TGTGCCAGCAGCCCCTGGGCTGGGGAGCTGTTTTTT. It codes for CASSPWAGELFF.

The rearrangement links TRBV20-1 to TRBJ2-5; D is unclear. Trimming took off 4 bases at V and 2 bases at J, with 8 bases between the two ends. Germline V gene data show CDR1 as DFQATT and CDR2 as SNEGSKA (reference sequence). CDR3 size: 12 residues. The CDR3 protein is CSAIGSQETQYF. The CDR3 DNA reads TGCAGTGCTATAGGCAGTCAAGAGACCCAGTACTTC.

In its sample, this clonotype was seen a few times. The chain uses TRBV3-1 and TRBJ2-1; 8 nucleotides match TRBD2. The CDR3 spans 16 residues. V dropped 3 bases and J dropped 0; count of bases not matched to a gene: 4. The germline gives CDR1 LGHDT, CDR2 YNNKEL (reference sequence). The CDR3 reads CASSQSLAGSYNEQFF. The CDR3 nucleotides are TGTGCCAGCAGCCAGTCCCTAGCGGGCTCCTACAATGAGCAGTTCTTC.

This clonotype was counted once. A much larger clone lies one base from this, so it may be a read error. The chain is built from TRBV9 and TRBJ2-7; 7 nucleotides match TRBD2. CDR1 and CDR2 (germline): SGDLS, YYNGEE. CDR3 length: 15 residues. CDR3 sequence reads: CASSVGLAETYERYF. CDR3 DNA: TGTGCCAGCAGCGTAGGACTAGCAGAGACCTACGAGCGGTACTTC. The full variable domain, with the rest looked up from reference TRBV9 and TRBJ2-7, is DSGVTQTPKHLITATGQRVTLRCSPRSGDLSVYWYQQSLDQGLQFLIQYYNGEERAKGNILERFSAQQFPDLHSELNLSSLELGDSALYFCASSVGLAETYERYFGPGTRLTVT.

This rearrangement joins TRBV7-3 to TRBJ2-3, with D unclear. The CDR3 contains 14 residues. Trimming stripped 2 bases from V and 0 bases from J, with 6 bases between. The germline CDR1 and CDR2 sequences are SGHTA and FQGTGA. The CDR3 spells CASSLSPSTDTQYF. In nucleotides, the CDR3 is TGTGCCAGCAGCTTATCTCCTAGCACAGATACGCAGTATTTT. Full variable domain (remainder filled in from reference TRBV7-3 and TRBJ2-3): GAGVSQTPSNKVTEKGKYVELRCDPISGHTALYWYRQSLGQGPEFLIYFQGTGAADDSGLPNDRFFAVRPEGSVSTLKIQRTERGDSAVYLCASSLSPSTDTQYFGPGTRLTVL.

The chain carries TRBV7-2 and TRBJ2-1; weak D call: TRBD2 (5 bases). Trimming took off 1 base at V and 3 bases at J, with 10 bases between the two ends. The germline CDR1 and CDR2 sequences are SGHTA and FQGNSA. The CDR3 totals 15 residues. CDR3 DNA sequence: TGTGCCAGCAGCTTAGGTCGGGAATACTACAATGAGCAGTTCTTC. Translated: CASSLGREYYNEQFF.

Only a few counts were recorded for this clonotype. The V gene is TRBV9, the J gene TRBJ2-5; maybe TRBD1 (5 bases). The CDR3 has 17 residues. V dropped 4 bases and J dropped 3 bases, with 22 bases sitting between them. Germline V gene data show CDR1 as SGDLS and CDR2 as YYNGEE. Here the CDR3 DNA reads TGTGCCAGCAGCCGTAGTCCCTACCTGCAGGGCGAAGAGACCCAGTACTTC. Amino acid sequence: CASSRSPYLQGEETQYF. The complete variable domain, with remaining parts taken from reference TRBV9 and TRBJ2-5, reads DSGVTQTPKHLITATGQRVTLRCSPRSGDLSVYWYQQSLDQGLQFLIQYYNGEERAKGNILERFSAQQFPDLHSELNLSSLELGDSALYFCASSRSPYLQGEETQYFGPGTRLLVL.

Concerning this clonotype itself: This may come from a read error, since a much larger clone is one base off. The chain is built from TRBV29-1 and TRBJ2-3; weak D call: TRBD2 (5 bases). Germline CDR1 and CDR2: SQVTM and ANQGSEA. The V gene lost 5 bases and the J gene lost 0 bases, with 15 bases spanning the gap. The CDR3 covers 15 residues. CDR3 residues: CSVRARATSTDTQYF. The CDR3 bases are TGCAGCGTTCGCGCGAGGGCGACTAGCACAGATACGCAGTATTTT.

This clonotype has just a few counts. The CDR3 reads CASSSGGLAGTDTQYF. The CDR3 bases are TGTGCCAGCAGCTCAGGGGGACTAGCGGGCACAGATACGCAGTATTTT. The genes are TRBV7-2 and TRBJ2-3, with 11 positions matching TRBD2. J gave up 1 base and V 4 bases, and 4 bases lay outside the gene matches. Germline values: CDR1 SGHTA, CDR2 FQGNSA. The CDR3 contains 16 residues.

This clonotype was recorded at least ten times. V usage is TRBV14 and J usage is TRBJ2-5, with D possibly being TRBD2 (5 bases). Trimming shortened V by 6 bases and J by 5 bases, and 13 bases separated the two germline ends. This CDR3 is 13 amino acids long. CDR1 and CDR2 from the germline V gene are SGHDN and FVKESK. The DNA of the CDR3 is TGTGCCAGCAGTCGGGGTTCTTCGGAGACCCAGTACTTC. As protein: CASSRGSSETQYF.

This clonotype was picked up a small number of times. CDR3 sequence: CASSRDSANTGELFF. Here the CDR3 DNA reads TGTGCCAGTAGTCGAGACAGCGCAAACACCGGGGAGCTGTTTTTT. J is TRBJ2-2 and V is TRBV19, with a weak D call TRBD1 (5 bases). The CDR3 covers 15 residues. Germline-derived CDR1 and CDR2 are LNHDA and SQIVND (reference sequence). V gave up 5 bases and J gave up 2 bases, with 12 bases separating them.

The chain is built from TRBV7-2 and TRBJ2-1; D is uncertain. The germline V gene encodes CDR1 SGHTA and CDR2 FQGNSA. The CDR3 totals 14 residues. V dropped 2 bases and J dropped 0 bases, with 5 bases sitting between them. This chain's CDR3 is CASSLLSSYNEQFF. CDR3 DNA sequence: TGTGCCAGCAGCTTACTGAGCTCCTACAATGAGCAGTTCTTC.

This clonotype occurred a few times. The rearrangement joins TRBV29-1 to TRBJ2-6; possible D gene TRBD1, 6 bases. CDR3 length equals 19 residues. Between the trimmed V and J ends, which lost 4 bases and 0 bases, there was a span of 22 bases. CDR1 and CDR2 from the germline V gene are SQVTM and ANQGSEA. CDR3: CSVGSGRTGPGSGANVLTF. For the CDR3, the DNA is TGCAGCGTTGGTTCAGGACGTACAGGGCCCGGCTCTGGGGCCAACGTCCTGACTTTC.

This clonotype turned up a few times. The chain recombines TRBV1 with TRBJ2-7; the table's D call TRBD2 went unverified against the DNA. TRBV1 is a pseudogene segment. The CDR3 has 17 residues. CDR3 protein: CHSIPYGEGAGGSPVYF. Written as DNA, the CDR3 is TGCCATTCCATTCCCTACGGTGAGGGAGCGGGAGGCTCACCCGTGTACTTC.